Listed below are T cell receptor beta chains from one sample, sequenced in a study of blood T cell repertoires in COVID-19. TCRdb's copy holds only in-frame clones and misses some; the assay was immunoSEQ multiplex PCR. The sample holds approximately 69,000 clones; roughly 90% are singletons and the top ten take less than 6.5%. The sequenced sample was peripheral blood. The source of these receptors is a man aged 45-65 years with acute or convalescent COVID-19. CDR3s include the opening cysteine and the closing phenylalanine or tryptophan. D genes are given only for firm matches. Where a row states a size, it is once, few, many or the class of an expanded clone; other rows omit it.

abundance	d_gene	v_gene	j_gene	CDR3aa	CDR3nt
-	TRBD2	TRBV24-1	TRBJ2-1	CATSDTTSSGRAGYNEQFF	TGTGCCACCAGTGACACTACTTCTAGCGGGAGGGCGGGCTACAATGAGCAGTTCTTC
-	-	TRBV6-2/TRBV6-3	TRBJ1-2	CASSPRVHGYTF	TGTGCCAGCAGCCCCAGGGTGCACGGCTACACCTTC
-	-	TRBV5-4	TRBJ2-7	CASSTTGTDFEQYF	TGTGCCAGCAGCACGACAGGGACTGACTTCGAGCAGTACTTC
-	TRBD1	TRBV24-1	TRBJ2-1	CATSRQGYEQFF	TGTGCCACCAGTCGACAGGGTTATGAGCAGTTCTTC
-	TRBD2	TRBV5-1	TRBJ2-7	CASSWEGTSGREQYF	TGCGCCAGCAGCTGGGAGGGGACTAGCGGGAGGGAGCAGTACTTC
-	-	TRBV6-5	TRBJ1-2	CASSYYGGGGYTF	TGTGCCAGCAGTTACTATGGCGGTGGTGGCTACACCTTC
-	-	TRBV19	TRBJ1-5	CASSIDWGDDQPQHF	TGTGCCAGTAGTATAGATTGGGGGGACGATCAGCCCCAGCATTTT
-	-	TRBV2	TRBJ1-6	CASSVRGDNSPLHF	TGTGCCAGCAGTGTCCGGGGGGATAATTCACCCCTCCACTTT
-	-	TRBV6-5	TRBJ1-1	CASSYSRGGEAFF	TGTGCCAGCAGTTACTCGCGGGGGGGAGAAGCTTTCTTT
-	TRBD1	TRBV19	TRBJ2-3	CASSTGQGLTDTQYF	TGTGCCAGTAGTACGGGACAGGGGTTAACAGATACGCAGTATTTT
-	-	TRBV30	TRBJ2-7	CAWGPIGGTAYEQYF	TGTGCCTGGGGCCCGATTGGAGGGACGGCCTACGAGCAGTACTTC
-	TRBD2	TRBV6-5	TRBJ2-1	CASSRSSGRGNEQFF	TGTGCCAGCAGTAGATCTAGCGGGAGGGGGAATGAGCAGTTCTTC
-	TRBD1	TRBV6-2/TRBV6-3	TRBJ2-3	CASSYSPGTAKNTQYF	TGTGCCAGCAGTTACTCGCCCGGGACAGCCAAGAATACGCAGTATTTT
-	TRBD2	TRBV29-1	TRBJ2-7	CSVKAGGYEQYF	TGCAGCGTTAAAGCGGGAGGGTACGAGCAGTACTTC
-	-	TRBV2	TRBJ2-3	CASHSSLSDTQYF	TGTGCCTCTCATAGCAGTCTCTCAGATACGCAGTATTTT
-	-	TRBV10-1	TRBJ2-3	CASSREVTQYF	TGCGCCAGCAGCCGTGAGGTTACGCAGTATTTT
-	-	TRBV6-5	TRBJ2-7	CASSTADSDYEQYF	TGTGCCAGCAGTACAGCGGACAGCGATTACGAGCAGTACTTC
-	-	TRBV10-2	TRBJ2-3	CASGITDTQYF	TGCGCCAGCGGCATCACAGATACGCAGTATTTT
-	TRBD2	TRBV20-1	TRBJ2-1	CSASHGTSGSLSASNEQFF	TGCAGTGCTAGTCACGGGACTAGCGGGAGTCTCTCGGCGAGTAATGAGCAGTTCTTC
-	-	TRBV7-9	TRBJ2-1	CASSLVTGDEQFF	TGTGCCAGCAGCTTAGTAACAGGCGATGAGCAGTTCTTC
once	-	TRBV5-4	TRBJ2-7	CASSWVGGTSYEQYF	TGTGCCAGCAGCTGGGTGGGGGGTACCTCCTACGAGCAGTACTTC
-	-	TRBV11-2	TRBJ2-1	CASQGGDDYNEQFF	TGTGCCAGTCAAGGGGGAGACGACTACAATGAGCAGTTCTTC
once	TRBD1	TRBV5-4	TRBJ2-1	CASSRRGGGQGVWNEQFF	TGTGCCAGCAGCCGGAGGGGTGGGGGACAGGGGGTTTGGAATGAGCAGTTCTTC
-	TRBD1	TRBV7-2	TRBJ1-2	CASSLGQGGSYGYTF	TGTGCCAGCAGCTTAGGACAGGGGGGGTCCTATGGCTACACCTTC
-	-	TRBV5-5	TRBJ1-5	CASSFRGDSNQPQHF	TGTGCCAGCAGCTTCCGGGGGGATAGCAATCAGCCCCAGCATTTT
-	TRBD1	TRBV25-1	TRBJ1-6	CASSDARDRVNSPLHF	TGTGCCAGCAGTGACGCCCGGGACAGGGTAAATTCACCCCTCCACTTT
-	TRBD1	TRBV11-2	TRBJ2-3	CASSRGQDLSTDTQYF	TGTGCCAGCAGCCGGGGACAGGACCTTAGCACAGATACGCAGTATTTT
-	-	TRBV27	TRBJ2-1	CASRPTGNHEQFF	TGTGCCAGCAGACCAACAGGGAACCATGAGCAGTTCTTC
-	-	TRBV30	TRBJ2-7	CAWSVAAGRSHEQYF	TGTGCCTGGAGTGTAGCTGCGGGGAGAAGCCACGAGCAGTACTTC
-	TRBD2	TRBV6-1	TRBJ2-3	CASSEELAGGFADTQYF	TGTGCCAGCAGTGAAGAACTAGCGGGAGGTTTTGCAGATACGCAGTATTTT
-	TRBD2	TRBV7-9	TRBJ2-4	CASSLGLAENPIQYF	TGTGCCAGCAGCTTAGGACTAGCGGAAAATCCCATTCAGTACTTC
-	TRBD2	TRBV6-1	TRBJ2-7	CASSEERGFYEQYF	TGTGCCAGCAGTGAAGAGCGGGGGTTCTACGAGCAGTACTTC
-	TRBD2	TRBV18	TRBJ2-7	CASSPQTSGSYEQYF	TGTGCCAGCTCACCACAAACTAGCGGGTCGTACGAGCAGTACTTC
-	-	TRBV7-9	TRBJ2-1	CASSLGGPPYNEQFF	TGTGCCAGCAGCTTGGGAGGACCTCCCTACAATGAGCAGTTCTTC
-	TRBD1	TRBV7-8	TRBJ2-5	CASSATGTGEETQYF	TGTGCCAGCAGCGCAACCGGGACAGGGGAAGAGACCCAGTACTTC
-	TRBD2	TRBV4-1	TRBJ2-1	CASSQDDAGGPYEQFF	TGCGCCAGCAGCCAAGATGATGCGGGAGGGCCCTATGAGCAGTTCTTC
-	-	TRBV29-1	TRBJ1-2	CSVGREASPTF	TGCAGCGTTGGAAGGGAGGCGTCGCCCACCTTC
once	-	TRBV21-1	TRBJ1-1	CASSKGEGYDTEAFF	TGTGCCAGCAGCAAAGGAGAGGGATATGACACTGAAGCTTTCTTT
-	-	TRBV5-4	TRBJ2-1	CASSLSRVGSDEQFF	TGTGCCAGCAGCTTATCCCGGGTTGGTTCGGATGAGCAGTTCTTC
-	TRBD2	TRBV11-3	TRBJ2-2	CASSLRLAADTGELFF	TGTGCCAGCAGCTTAAGACTAGCGGCCGACACCGGGGAGCTGTTTTTT
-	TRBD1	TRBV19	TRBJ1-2	CASSTPGTGFNYGYTF	TGTGCCAGTAGTACCCCCGGGACAGGATTTAACTATGGCTACACCTTC
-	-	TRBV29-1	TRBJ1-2	CSVEVPNGYTF	TGCAGCGTAGAAGTCCCAAATGGCTACACCTTC
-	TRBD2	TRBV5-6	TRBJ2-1	CASSLIAGVVEQFF	TGTGCCAGCAGCTTGATAGCGGGAGTGGTCGAGCAGTTCTTC
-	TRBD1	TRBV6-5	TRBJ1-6	CASSYSRTGASPLHF	TGTGCCAGCAGTTACTCTCGGACAGGCGCTTCACCCCTCCACTTT
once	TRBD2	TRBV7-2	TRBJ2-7	CASSSPGAGPYEQYF	TGTGCCAGCAGCTCTCCTGGAGCGGGACCCTACGAGCAGTACTTC
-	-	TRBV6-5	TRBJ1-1	CASRPNGAGDTEAFF	TGTGCCAGCCGACCTAACGGGGCAGGGGACACTGAAGCTTTCTTT
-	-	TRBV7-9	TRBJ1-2	CASSLDGRGYGYTF	TGTGCCAGCAGCTTAGACGGCAGGGGCTACGGCTACACCTTC
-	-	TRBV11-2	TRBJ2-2	CASSRPGGRAGELFF	TGTGCCAGCAGCCGTCCTGGCGGGCGGGCCGGGGAGCTGTTTTTT
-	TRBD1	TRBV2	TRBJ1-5	CASSGTGNNQPQHF	TGTGCCAGCAGCGGGACAGGGAACAATCAGCCCCAGCATTTT
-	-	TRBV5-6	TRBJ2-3	CASSLVQDTQYF	TGTGCCAGCAGCTTGGTACAAGATACGCAGTATTTT
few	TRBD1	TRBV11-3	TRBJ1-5	CASSQGGGQPQHF	TGTGCCAGCAGCCAAGGGGGCGGCCAGCCCCAGCATTTT
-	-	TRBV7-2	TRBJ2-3	CASSLGSGRTDTQYF	TGTGCCAGCAGCTTAGGGTCTGGGCGCACAGATACGCAGTATTTT
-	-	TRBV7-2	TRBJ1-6	CASSDKTGDYNSPLHF	TGTGCCAGCAGCGACAAAACAGGAGACTATAATTCACCCCTCCACTTT
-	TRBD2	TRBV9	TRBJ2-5	CASSLSQGLAVVKETQYF	TGTGCCAGCAGCCTAAGCCAAGGACTAGCGGTAGTAAAAGAGACCCAGTACTTC
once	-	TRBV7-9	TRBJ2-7	CASSFGESSYEQYF	TGTGCCAGCAGCTTCGGGGAGAGCTCCTACGAGCAGTACTTC
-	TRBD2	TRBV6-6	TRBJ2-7	CASSSSGEQYF	TGTGCCAGCAGTTCTAGCGGCGAGCAGTACTTC
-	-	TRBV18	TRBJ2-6	CASSPDSLSPNVLTF	TGTGCCAGCTCACCAGACAGCCTGTCCCCCAACGTCCTGACTTTC
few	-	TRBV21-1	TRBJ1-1	CASSKGWQDTEAFF	TGTGCCAGCAGCAAAGGTTGGCAGGACACTGAAGCTTTCTTT
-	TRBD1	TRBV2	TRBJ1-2	CASRIGQANYGYTF	TGTGCCAGCAGGATCGGACAGGCTAACTATGGCTACACCTTC
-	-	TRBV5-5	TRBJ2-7	CASSLGTRSYEQYF	TGTGCCAGCAGCTTGGGGACACGCTCCTACGAGCAGTACTTC